A single sample gave rise to the 10 T cell receptor beta chains below, sequenced in a study of OX40 agonist ivuxolimab in advanced cancers. Assay used: immunoSEQ multiplex PCR; TCRdb lists only in-frame clones, some missing. This repertoire shows approximately 100,000 clones, around 90% found once; its top ten account for 1.5% to 2%. This sample comprised CD4+ or CD8+ T cells sorted from blood, obtained in a trial of the OX40 agonist ivuxolimab. All receptors come from an adult with an advanced solid tumor such as melanoma, head and neck, liver or kidney cancer.

The V call is TRBV9, the J call TRBJ2-7; either TRBD1 or TRBD2 may supply D (5 bases each). The V gene lost 0 bases and the J gene lost 5 bases, with 18 bases spanning the gap. The germline V gene has CDR1 SGDLS and CDR2 YYNGEE. This CDR3 is built from 16 residues. The CDR3 region has the DNA TGTGCCAGCAGCGTAGGGGTACCGGGACCCCGGGACGAGCAGTACTTC. It translates to CASSVGVPGPRDEQYF.

The chain carries TRBV15 and TRBJ2-1; 8 bases align to TRBD1. With 4 bases clipped from V and 0 bases from J, the junction kept 8 bases outside the gene matches. The CDR3 is 17 amino acids. Germline loops: CDR1 LNHNV, CDR2 YYDKDF (reference sequence). The chain's CDR3 is CATSTWTGNPSYNEQFF. Here the CDR3 DNA reads TGTGCCACCAGCACTTGGACAGGGAATCCCTCCTACAATGAGCAGTTCTTC.

The genes are TRBV2 and TRBJ1-1; D gene uncertain. In germline, CDR1 is SNHLY, CDR2 FYNNEI. The CDR3 is 12 amino acids. Trimming took 7 bases from V and 1 from J, leaving 7 bases between them. CDR3 coding DNA: TGTGCCAGCACTTGGGGGAACACTGAAGCTTTCTTT. This encodes CASTWGNTEAFF.

The V gene is TRBV29-1, the J gene TRBJ2-3; TRBD2 matches 13 bases. In germline, CDR1 is SQVTM, CDR2 ANQGSEA. The J segment lost 0 bases and the V segment lost 1 base, leaving 4 bases of the junction unmatched. This CDR3 is 17 amino acids long. CDR3 nucleotides: TGCAGCGTTGAAGGGGGACTAGCGGGACTTAGCACAGATACGCAGTATTTT. Translated: CSVEGGLAGLSTDTQYF.

The chain is built from TRBV7-2 and TRBJ2-7; possible D gene TRBD2, 6 bases. V lost 1 base and J lost 2, with 9 bases in between. The CDR3 has 14 residues. The V gene's germline CDR1 is SGHTA and CDR2 FQGNSA. This chain's CDR3 is CASSLGLETYEQYF. Written as DNA, the CDR3 is TGTGCCAGCAGCTTAGGACTAGAGACCTACGAGCAGTACTTC.

The J gene is TRBJ2-1, the V gene TRBV21-1; the D call in the table, TRBD1, was not verified against the DNA. TRBV21-1 is recorded as a pseudogene. The CDR3 has 19 amino acids. The CDR3, as DNA: TGTGCCAGCAGCAAAGGCAATGGACAGGGCGACTGGGAGACCAATGAGCAGTTCTTC. It specifies CASSKGNGQGDWETNEQFF.

This clone was detected only a few times. The V and J genes are TRBV28 and TRBJ2-6; D gene ambiguous. V was pared by 5 bases and J by 0 bases, with 14 bases between. This CDR3 contains 17 residues. Germline V gene lookup returns CDR1 MDHEN and CDR2 SYDVKM. Here the CDR3 reads CASSDKLRFSGANVLTF. In DNA, the CDR3 is TGTGCCAGCAGTGACAAACTCAGGTTCTCTGGGGCCAACGTCCTGACTTTC. Complete variable domain (other parts from reference TRBV28 and TRBJ2-6): DVKVTQSSRYLVKRTGEKVFLECVQDMDHENMFWYRQDPGLGLRLIYFSYDVKMKEKGDIPEGYSVSREKKERFSLILESASTNQTSMYLCASSDKLRFSGANVLTFGAGSRLTVL.

The chain links TRBV30 to TRBJ2-1; tentatively, D is TRBD1 or TRBD2 (5 bases each). Per the germline V gene, CDR1 is GTSNPN and CDR2 is SVGIG (reference sequence). The CDR3 has 14 amino acids. The V and J ends lost 5 bases and 4 bases respectively, with 15 bases between them. DNA for the CDR3: TGTGCCTGGGACTCCGGGACCAAATACAATGAGCAGTTCTTC. As protein: CAWDSGTKYNEQFF.

The chain has TRBV2 and TRBJ2-7; TRBD1 matches at 11 bases. The CDR3 contains 17 residues. After removal of 5 bases from V and 6 bases from J, the junction contained 15 bases not matched to a gene. Per the germline V gene, CDR1 is SNHLY and CDR2 is FYNNEI. CDR3 DNA: TGTGCCAGCAGTATTCGCCGACTAGGACAGGGGGCGACCGAGCAGTACTTC. Translating it yields CASSIRRLGQGATEQYF.

To note about this clone: Given the absence of the conserved phenylalanine or tryptophan at the CDR3 end, a read error is likely. No DNA is shown, since the ends of the CDR3 on it are uncertain; the CDR3 is the one TCRdb lists. The gene calls are TRBV5-8 and TRBJ2-3; the DNA was not compared with TRBD2, the D call given in the table. Germline V gene data show CDR1 as SGHTS and CDR2 as YDEGEE. The CDR3 sequence runs 11 residues, both termini included. CDR3 in amino acids: CASSFLAVSPV.